This is a list of T cell receptor beta chains from one sample in a study of control samples from healthy donors and cancer patients. The method was immunoSEQ multiplex PCR; TCRdb's version includes in-frame clones alone and lacks a portion of them. The data show about 180,000 clones, roughly 89% seen once. Sequences were obtained from blood. Receptors were obtained from a woman aged 45-60 years in good health. Each CDR3 is given with its conserved first and last residue. The order of the fields is D gene, CDR3 length, V gene, J gene, clone size, CDR3 protein, CDR3 DNA. The D gene is left open where the match is weak. Rows may omit the clone size; those that give it use once, few, many or a size class.

>-|14|TRBV6-5|TRBJ2-7|-
CASSYGRTTYEQYF
TGTGCCAGCAGTTATGGAAGGACCACCTACGAGCAGTACTTC
>TRBD2|16|TRBV7-6|TRBJ2-7|-
CASSFGLAQSSYEQYF
TGTGCCAGCAGTTTCGGACTAGCGCAAAGCTCCTACGAGCAGTACTTC
>TRBD1|15|TRBV6-6|TRBJ2-2|-
CASITGTGNTGELFF
TGTGCCAGCATTACCGGGACAGGGAACACCGGGGAGCTGTTTTTT
>-|13|TRBV6-5|TRBJ1-6|-
CASSLTRDSPLHF
TGTGCCAGCAGTCTAACCAGGGACTCACCCCTCCACTTT
>-|14|TRBV3-1/TRBV3-2|TRBJ2-5|-
CASSQEGLGETQYF
TGTGCCAGCAGCCAAGAGGGGTTGGGAGAGACCCAGTACTTC
>TRBD1|16|TRBV4-3|TRBJ1-2|once
CASSQEGQGAPGGYTF
TGCGCCAGCAGCCAAGAGGGACAGGGGGCGCCGGGAGGCTACACCTTC
>-|15|TRBV5-6|TRBJ2-7|-
CASSLRGRGAYEQYF
TGTGCCAGCAGTTTACGGGGCCGAGGGGCCTACGAGCAGTACTTC
>-|14|TRBV7-9|TRBJ1-1|-
CASTRQGGMTEAFF
TGTGCCAGCACCCGCCAAGGAGGTATGACTGAAGCTTTCTTT
>-|11|TRBV6-4|TRBJ1-1|-
CARSAVAEAFF
TGTGCCAGATCAGCGGTCGCTGAAGCTTTCTTT
>-|11|TRBV29-1|TRBJ1-2|-
CSVGEPYGYTF
TGCAGCGTTGGGGAGCCATATGGCTACACCTTC
>-|10|TRBV5-4|TRBJ1-2|-
CALGTGGYTF
TGTGCCTTGGGGACGGGCGGCTACACCTTC
>TRBD1|17|TRBV24-1|TRBJ2-6|-
CATSAGQANSGANVLTF
TGTGCCACCAGTGCGGGACAGGCGAACTCTGGGGCCAACGTCCTGACTTTC